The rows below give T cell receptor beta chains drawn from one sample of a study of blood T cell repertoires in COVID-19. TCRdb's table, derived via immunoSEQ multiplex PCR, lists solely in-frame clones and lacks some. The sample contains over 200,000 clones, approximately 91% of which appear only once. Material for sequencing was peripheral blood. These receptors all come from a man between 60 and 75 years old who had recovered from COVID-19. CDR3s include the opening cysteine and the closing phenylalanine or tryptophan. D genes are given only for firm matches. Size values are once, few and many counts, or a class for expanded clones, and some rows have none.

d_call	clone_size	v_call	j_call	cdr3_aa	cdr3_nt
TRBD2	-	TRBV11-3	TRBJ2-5	CASSLVPPREGWTQYF	TGTGCCAGCAGCTTAGTACCCCCTCGGGAGGGTTGGACCCAGTACTTC
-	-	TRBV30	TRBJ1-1	CAWSAGQSLEAFF	TGTGCCTGGAGTGCTGGACAGAGTTTAGAAGCTTTCTTT
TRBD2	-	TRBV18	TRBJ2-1	CASSPLWTSGSVYNEQFF	TGTGCCAGCTCACCTCTATGGACTAGCGGGAGCGTTTACAATGAGCAGTTCTTC
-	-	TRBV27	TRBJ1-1	CASSLQAGVGTEAFF	TGTGCCAGCAGCCTCCAGGCGGGCGTAGGCACTGAAGCTTTCTTT
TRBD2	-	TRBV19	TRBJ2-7	CASMGTSGSYEQYF	TGTGCCAGTATGGGGACTAGCGGATCCTACGAGCAGTACTTC
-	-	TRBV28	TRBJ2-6	CASRAQGGSGANVLTF	TGTGCCAGCAGGGCGCAGGGTGGTTCTGGGGCCAACGTCCTGACTTTC
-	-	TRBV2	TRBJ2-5	CASSQTPPRGGQYF	TGTGCCAGCAGTCAGACACCCCCAAGGGGCGGCCAGTACTTC
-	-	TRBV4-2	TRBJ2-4	CASSQRLFDKNIQYF	TGTGCCAGCAGCCAACGACTATTCGACAAAAACATTCAGTACTTC
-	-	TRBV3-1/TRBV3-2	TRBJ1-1	CASSRERRVGTEAFF	TGTGCCAGCAGTCGCGAGAGGCGGGTGGGGACTGAAGCTTTCTTT
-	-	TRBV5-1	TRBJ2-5	CASSLAYQETQYF	TGCGCCAGCAGCTTAGCTTACCAAGAGACCCAGTACTTC
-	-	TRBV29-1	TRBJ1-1	CSVIRNTEAFF	TGCAGCGTTATCAGGAACACTGAAGCTTTCTTT
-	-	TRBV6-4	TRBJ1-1	CATPRRASTEAFF	TGTGCCACCCCGAGGAGGGCGAGCACTGAAGCTTTCTTT
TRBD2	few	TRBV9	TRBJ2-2	CASSVEASGTTGELFF	TGTGCCAGCAGCGTAGAAGCTAGCGGGACCACCGGGGAGCTGTTTTTT
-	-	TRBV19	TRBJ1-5	CATKPRGEGPQHF	TGTGCCACAAAACCGCGGGGGGAAGGGCCCCAGCATTTT
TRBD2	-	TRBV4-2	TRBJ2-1	CASTSGGSYNEQFF	TGTGCCAGCACGAGCGGGGGTTCCTACAATGAGCAGTTCTTC